Below, 11 T cell receptor beta chains from the same sample are listed, as sequenced in a study of T cell repertoires in cytomegalovirus infection. Which antigens these TCRs recognize remains unknown. TCRdb reanalysed the reads using MiXCR and keeps one entry per CDR3 protein. The repertoire holds 650,000 to 850,000 distinct CDR3 sequences, with almost 30% as singletons. Here the sequenced sample was cultured CD8+ T cells from PBMCs, taken from culture after CMV antigen stimulation. The receptors stem from a human donor in good health (CMV status not recorded). Some clones in this sample may be carry-over from other donors' samples.

This clonotype was seen a few times. V usage is TRBV20-1 and J usage is TRBJ2-4; TRBD2 might be the D (6 bases). Germline CDR1 and CDR2: DFQATT and SNEGSKA (reference sequence). The CDR3 consists of 17 residues. V lost 5 bases and J lost 2, with 22 bases in between. The CDR3 DNA reads TGCAGTGCTCAGGTTGTTGGATCCGCGGGAACCAAAAACATTCAGTACTTC. It translates to CSAQVVGSAGTKNIQYF.

The chain employs TRBV27 and TRBJ1-5; TRBD1 matches 7 bases. The CDR3 consists of 14 residues. J lost 6 bases, V lost 5 bases, and 7 bases had no gene match. From germline, CDR1 is MNHEY and CDR2 SMNVEV (reference sequence). In DNA form, the CDR3 reads TGTGCCAGCAGTCAACAGGGGCGGGTTCAGCCCCAGCATTTT. Its protein product is CASSQQGRVQPQHF.

This chain joins TRBV27 and TRBJ2-4, with a weak D call TRBD2 (5 bases). From germline, CDR1 is MNHEY and CDR2 SMNVEV (reference sequence). CDR3 size: 13 residues. V was trimmed by 6 bases and J by 6 bases, leaving 12 bases between them. The CDR3 sequence is CASSLAEGNIQYF. CDR3 sequence (DNA): TGTGCCAGCAGCCTCGCCGAGGGAAACATTCAGTACTTC.

This clonotype was seen ten or more times. The gene calls are TRBV7-2 and TRBJ1-4; TRBD1 matches at 7 bases. Germline V CDR1 and CDR2: SGHTA, FQGNSA. Trimming took 2 bases from V and 4 from J; bases not matched to a gene: 7. This CDR3 contains 16 residues. The CDR3 reads CASSLWTGTVNEKLFF. In DNA form, the CDR3 reads TGTGCCAGCAGCTTATGGACCGGGACAGTTAATGAAAAACTGTTTTTT.

The chain uses TRBV19 and TRBJ1-5; a weak D match, TRBD1 (5 bases). This CDR3 region has 14 residues. Trimming took 6 bases from V and 6 from J, leaving 15 bases between them. Germline V CDR1 and CDR2: LNHDA, SQIVND (reference sequence). The CDR3 is CASSGAALSQPQHF. The CDR3 nucleotides read TGTGCCAGTAGCGGGGCGGCCCTTTCTCAGCCCCAGCATTTT.

The sample holds a few counts of this clonotype. An end of the junction does not agree with germline; a read error may underlie this. The V and J genes are TRBV7-6 and TRBJ2-7; 7 bases are a match to TRBD1. Germline V gene sequence: CDR1 SGHVS, CDR2 FNYEAQ. CDR3 length: 11 residues. The CDR3 DNA sequence: TGTGCCAGCAGCCTTCAGGGGGACCTCATCTTC. It translates to CASSLQGDLIF.

This clonotype was counted a few times. The chain uses TRBV7-9 and TRBJ2-1; TRBD2 is a possible D gene (5 bases). V was trimmed by 1 base and J by 6 bases, leaving 10 bases between them. CDR3 length equals 14 residues. Per the germline V gene, CDR1 is SEHNR and CDR2 is FQNEAQ (reference sequence). In DNA form, the CDR3 reads TGTGCCAGCAGCTTAGGGACTGACTCCAATGAGCAGTTCTTC. It translates to CASSLGTDSNEQFF.

CDR3 sequence: CASSSPTNQFF. CDR3 sequence (DNA): TGTGCCAGCAGCTCCCCGACAAATCAGTTCTTC. The gene calls are TRBV7-9 and TRBJ2-1; D remains unclear. This CDR3 is built from 11 residues. Trimming cost V 4 bases and J 13 bases, with 11 bases left between them. Looked up from germline, CDR1 is SEHNR and CDR2 is FQNEAQ (reference sequence).

This clonotype was found many times. J is TRBJ2-7 and V is TRBV6-2 or TRBV6-3; no definite D call. Trimming removed 0 bases at V and 3 bases at J, with 15 bases between. CDR3 length: 16 amino acids. The germline V gene has CDR1 MNHEY and CDR2 SVGEGT. This CDR3 reads CASSYSITDGNYEQYV. The CDR3 DNA reads as TGTGCCAGCAGTTACTCGATCACGGACGGTAACTACGAGCAGTACGTC.

The chain uses TRBV7-8 and TRBJ2-5; D remains ambiguous. This CDR3 comprises 15 residues. Trimming cost V 0 bases and J 1 base, with 9 bases left between them. Germline V lookup: CDR1 SGHVS, CDR2 FQNEAQ. This CDR3 is CASSLARRGQETQYF. The CDR3 nucleotides read TGTGCCAGCAGCTTAGCGCGACGCGGCCAAGAGACCCAGTACTTC.

The rearrangement uses TRBV19 and TRBJ1-2; D unresolved. This CDR3 contains 14 residues. Trimming took off 0 bases at V and 4 bases at J, with 9 bases between the two ends. Per germline, CDR1 LNHDA and CDR2 SQIVND (reference sequence). CDR3 sequence reads: CASSIDDWPYGYTF. CDR3 DNA: TGTGCCAGTAGTATAGATGACTGGCCCTATGGCTACACCTTC. Looking up the rest from reference TRBV19 and TRBJ1-2 gives the full variable domain: DGGITQSPKYLFRKEGQNVTLSCEQNLNHDAMYWYRQDPGQGLRLIYYSQIVNDFQKGDIAEGYSVSREKKESFPLTVTSAQKNPTAFYLCASSIDDWPYGYTFGSGTRLTVV.